The following is a TCR beta chain sequence with its context. Its antigen is not known. The repertoire was sequenced with immunoSEQ multiplex PCR; TCRdb's copy has only in-frame clones and lacks some. The table includes over 20,000 clones, around 76% detected once. The length of the CDR3 is 14 residues. V lost 0 bases to trimming and J lost 7 bases, with 9 bases between them. The germline gives CDR1 SEHNR, CDR2 FQNEAQ (reference sequence). Flow cytometry was used to check the purity of CD4+ and CD8+ cells, which had been isolated by positive magnetic bead selection. This entry belongs to a study of somatic mutations in cytotoxic T cells in rheumatoid arthritis. As for the study in general: Purity of nearly 100% was reached when some V beta antibody-stained T-cell populations were flow-sorted, including V beta1+ cells sequenced for TCRB. Study findings and constraints: CD8+ clonality rose with age in rheumatoid arthritis patients, not healthy controls. About an eighth of the roughly 60 patients had a largest CD8+ clone above 20% of CD8+ cells.

This chain connects TRBV7-9 to TRBJ2-2; the D gene is possibly TRBD1 (5 bases). Sequencing was done on a sample of CD8+ T cells sorted from blood. This clonotype was obtained from a man aged 45-65 years in good health. The CDR3 DNA sequence: TGTGCCAGCAGCTTAGCTCAGGGCTTCGGGGAGCTGTTTTTT. It is translated as CASSLAQGFGELFF.